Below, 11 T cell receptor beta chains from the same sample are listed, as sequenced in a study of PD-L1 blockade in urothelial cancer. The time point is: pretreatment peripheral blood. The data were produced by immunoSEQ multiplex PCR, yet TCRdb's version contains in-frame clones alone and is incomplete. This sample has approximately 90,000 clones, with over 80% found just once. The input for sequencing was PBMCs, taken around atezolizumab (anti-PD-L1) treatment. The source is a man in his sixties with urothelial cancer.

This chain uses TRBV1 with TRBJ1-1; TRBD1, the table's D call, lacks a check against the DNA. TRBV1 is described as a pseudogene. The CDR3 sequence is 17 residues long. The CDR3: CTSSQDNPDTKNTEAFF. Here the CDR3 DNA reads TGCACCAGCAGCCAAGATAATCCGGACACAAAGAACACTGAAGCTTTCTTT.

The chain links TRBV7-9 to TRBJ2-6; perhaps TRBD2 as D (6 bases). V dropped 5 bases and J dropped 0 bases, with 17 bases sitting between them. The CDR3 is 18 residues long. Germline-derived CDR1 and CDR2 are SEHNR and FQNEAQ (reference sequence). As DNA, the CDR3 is TGTGCCAGCAGCGAACGGGGGTTCGGTTCCTCTGGGGCCAACGTCCTGACTTTC. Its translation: CASSERGFGSSGANVLTF.

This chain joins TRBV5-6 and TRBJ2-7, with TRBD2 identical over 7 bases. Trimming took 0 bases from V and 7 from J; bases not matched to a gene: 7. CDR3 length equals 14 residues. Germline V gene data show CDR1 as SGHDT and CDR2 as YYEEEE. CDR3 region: CASSLALAVVEQYF. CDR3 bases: TGTGCCAGCAGCTTGGCTCTAGCGGTGGTGGAGCAGTACTTC.

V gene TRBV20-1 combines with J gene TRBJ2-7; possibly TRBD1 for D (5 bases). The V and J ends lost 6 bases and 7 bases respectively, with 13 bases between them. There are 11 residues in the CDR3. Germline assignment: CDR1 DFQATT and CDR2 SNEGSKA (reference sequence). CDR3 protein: CSAWGHGEQYF. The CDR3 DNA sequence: TGCAGTGCCTGGGGCCACGGGGAGCAGTACTTC.

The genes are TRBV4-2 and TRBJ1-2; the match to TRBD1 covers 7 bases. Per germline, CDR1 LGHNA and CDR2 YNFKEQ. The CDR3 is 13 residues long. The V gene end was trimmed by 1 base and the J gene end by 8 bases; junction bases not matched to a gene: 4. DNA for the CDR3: TGTGCCAGCAGCCAAGGACAGGGAGAAGGCTACACCTTC. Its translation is CASSQGQGEGYTF.

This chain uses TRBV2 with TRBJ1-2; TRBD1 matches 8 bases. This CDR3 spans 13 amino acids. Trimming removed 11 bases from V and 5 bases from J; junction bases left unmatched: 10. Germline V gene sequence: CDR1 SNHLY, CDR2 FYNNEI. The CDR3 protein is CAGYGQGRYGYTF. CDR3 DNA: TGTGCCGGATACGGACAGGGAAGGTATGGCTACACCTTC.

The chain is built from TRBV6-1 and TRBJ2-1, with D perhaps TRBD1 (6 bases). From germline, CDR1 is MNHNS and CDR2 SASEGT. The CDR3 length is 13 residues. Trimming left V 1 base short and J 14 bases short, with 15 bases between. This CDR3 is CASSEVGHPEEFF. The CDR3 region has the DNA TGTGCCAGCAGTGAAGTGGGACATCCGGAGGAGTTCTTC.

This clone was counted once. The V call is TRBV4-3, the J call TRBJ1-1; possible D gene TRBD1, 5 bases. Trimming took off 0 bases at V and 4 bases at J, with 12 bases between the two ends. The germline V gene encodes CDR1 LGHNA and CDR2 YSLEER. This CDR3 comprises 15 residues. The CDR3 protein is CASSQDSGMGTEAFF. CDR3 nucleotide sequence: TGCGCCAGCAGCCAAGATTCAGGGATGGGCACTGAAGCTTTCTTT.

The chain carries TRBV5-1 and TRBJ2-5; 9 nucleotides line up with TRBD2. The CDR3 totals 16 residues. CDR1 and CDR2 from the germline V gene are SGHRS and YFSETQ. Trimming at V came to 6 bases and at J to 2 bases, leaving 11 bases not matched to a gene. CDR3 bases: TGCGCCAGCACCCCTGGAGGCCTAGCGGGGCAAGAGACCCAGTACTTC. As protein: CASTPGGLAGQETQYF.

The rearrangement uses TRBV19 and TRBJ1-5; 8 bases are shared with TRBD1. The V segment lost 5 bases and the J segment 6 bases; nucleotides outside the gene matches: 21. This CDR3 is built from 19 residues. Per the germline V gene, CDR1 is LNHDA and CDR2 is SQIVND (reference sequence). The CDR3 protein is CASSPLPGQGGGGSQPQHF. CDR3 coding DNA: TGTGCCAGTAGTCCCCTCCCAGGACAGGGAGGAGGAGGCAGTCAGCCCCAGCATTTT.

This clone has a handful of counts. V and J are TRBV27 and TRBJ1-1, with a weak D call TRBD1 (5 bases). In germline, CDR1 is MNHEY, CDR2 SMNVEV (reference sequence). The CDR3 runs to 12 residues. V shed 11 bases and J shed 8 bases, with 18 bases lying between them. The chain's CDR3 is CASRDLNREAFF. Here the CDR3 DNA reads TGTGCCTCCAGGGACTTGAACAGGGAAGCTTTCTTT.